This TCR beta chain was profiled in a study of response to subunit inactivated influenza vaccine. Regarding the study as a whole: Every seasonal influenza vaccination brings in few new T cells, the authors suggested.

For this clonotype: As yet, its antigen is unknown.

One entry per CDR3 protein, called by TCRdb with MiXCR from the RT-PCR reads. This table holds about 800,000 distinct CDR3 sequences, approximately 21% found once. The CDR3 covers 14 residues. Germline loops: CDR1 GTSNPN, CDR2 SVGIG (reference sequence). Trimming shortened V by 3 bases and J by 5 bases, and 17 bases separated the two germline ends. Source: PBMCs from blood, taken about 5 days after vaccination. The V and J genes are TRBV30 and TRBJ2-7, with TRBD2 as a possible D gene (5 bases). The source is a man aged 50 to 60 who received an inactivated influenza vaccine. CDR3 nucleotides: TGTGCCTGGAGCCAAGGACTCCTTCTGGACGAGCAGTACTTC. This gives the protein CAWSQGLLLDEQYF.